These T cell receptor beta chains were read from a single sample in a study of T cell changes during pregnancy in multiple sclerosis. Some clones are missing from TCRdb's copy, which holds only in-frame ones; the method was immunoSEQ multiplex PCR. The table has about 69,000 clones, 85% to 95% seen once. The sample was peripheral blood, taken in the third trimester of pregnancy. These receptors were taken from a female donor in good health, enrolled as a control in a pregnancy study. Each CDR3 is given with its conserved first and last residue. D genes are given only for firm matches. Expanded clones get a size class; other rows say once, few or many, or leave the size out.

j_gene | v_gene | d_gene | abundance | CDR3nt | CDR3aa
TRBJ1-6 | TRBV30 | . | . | TGTGCCTGGAATCGTGTAGGGGCGCTTATGACCCTCCACTTT | CAWNRVGALMTLHF
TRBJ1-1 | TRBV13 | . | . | TGTGCCAGCAGCCCAACACAGGCTCCTGAAGCTTTCTTT | CASSPTQAPEAFF
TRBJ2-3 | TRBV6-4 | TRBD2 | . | TGTGCCAGCAGTGAGGCTAGCGGGAGTGTGGCGGATACGCAGTATTTT | CASSEASGSVADTQYF
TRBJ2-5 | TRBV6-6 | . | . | TGTGCCAGCAGTTTTTTCTCCGGTCCCCAGTACTTC | CASSFFSGPQYF
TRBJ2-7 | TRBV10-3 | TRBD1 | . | TGTGCCATCAGACGGACAGGGGGCGATGATGGACAGTTAAGTCTGTACTTC | CAIRRTGGDDGQLSLYF
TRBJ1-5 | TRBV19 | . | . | TGTGCCAGTAGTATTCGAGGAGACGGCAATCAGCCCCAGCATTTT | CASSIRGDGNQPQHF
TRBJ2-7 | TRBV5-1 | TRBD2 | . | TGCGCCAGCAGCCTTACTAGCGATTTCACGGAGCAGTACTTC | CASSLTSDFTEQYF
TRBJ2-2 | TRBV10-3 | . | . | TGTGCCATCAGTGAGGGGACAAACACCGGGGAGCTGTTTTTT | CAISEGTNTGELFF
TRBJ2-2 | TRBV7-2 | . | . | TGTGCCAGCAGCTTCGGTCGGGGGTCCTCCCGGGGGGAGCTGTTTTTT | CASSFGRGSSRGELFF
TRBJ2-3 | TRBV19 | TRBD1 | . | TGTGCCAGTAGTCCTGGGACAGGGCGGCAGTATTTT | CASSPGTGRQYF
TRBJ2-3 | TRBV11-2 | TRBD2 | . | TGTGCCAGCAGCCGAGAAGGACTAGCGGGGGTCACAGATACGCAGTATTTT | CASSREGLAGVTDTQYF
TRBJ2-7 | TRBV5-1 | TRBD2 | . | TGCGCCAGCAGCCTAAGACTAGCGGGAGCCGAGCAGTACTTC | CASSLRLAGAEQYF
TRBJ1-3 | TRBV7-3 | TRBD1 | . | TGTGCCAGCAGCCACAGGGGTGGCAACACCATATATTTT | CASSHRGGNTIYF
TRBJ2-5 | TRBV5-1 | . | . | TGCGCCAGCAGCTTGGGAGACTACAAGCAAGAGACCCAGTACTTC | CASSLGDYKQETQYF
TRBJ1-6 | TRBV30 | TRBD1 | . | TGTGCCTGGGTCAAGGGACAGTTAAATTCACCCCTCCACTTT | CAWVKGQLNSPLHF
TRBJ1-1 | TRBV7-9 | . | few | TGTGCCAGCAGCTTTGGGAGGAACACTGAAGCTTTCTTT | CASSFGRNTEAFF
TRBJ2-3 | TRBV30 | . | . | TGTGCCTGGAGAAGAAGACCGGGACTGGGGGATACGCAGTATTTT | CAWRRRPGLGDTQYF
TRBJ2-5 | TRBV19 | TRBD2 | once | TGTGCCAGTAGTCGAAGACTAGCGGGAGCGGGGGAGACCCAGTACTTC | CASSRRLAGAGETQYF
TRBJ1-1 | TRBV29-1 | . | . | TGCAGCGTTACTCAGGGGAACACTGAAGCTTTCTTT | CSVTQGNTEAFF
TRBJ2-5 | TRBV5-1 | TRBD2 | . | TGCGCCAGCAGCTTGCGGGGGGGCCAGGAAGAGACCCAGTACTTC | CASSLRGGQEETQYF
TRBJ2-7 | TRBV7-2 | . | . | TGTGCCAGCAGCCCTGGGCCAAGGGGTCCGATGTACGAGCAGTACTTC | CASSPGPRGPMYEQYF
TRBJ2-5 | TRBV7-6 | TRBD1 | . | TGTGCCAGCAGCCCTCGGACAGGGCGCCAAGAGACCCAGTACTTC | CASSPRTGRQETQYF
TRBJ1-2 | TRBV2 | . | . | TGTGCCAGCAGTGAGGATGCAGGGCGCTATGGCTACACCTTC | CASSEDAGRYGYTF
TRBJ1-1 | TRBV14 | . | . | TGTGCCAGCAGCCCGGGTGTCAACACTGAAGCTTTCTTT | CASSPGVNTEAFF
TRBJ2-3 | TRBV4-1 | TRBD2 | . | TGCGCCAGCAGCCAAGAGCCCAGCGGGGGAAAAGATACGCAGTATTTT | CASSQEPSGGKDTQYF
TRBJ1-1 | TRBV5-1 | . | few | TGCGCCAGCAGCTTGGCGGGGGATGCTTTCTTT | CASSLAGDAFF
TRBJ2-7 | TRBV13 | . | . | TGTGCCAGCAGCATCGGTTCCTACGAGCAGTACTTC | CASSIGSYEQYF
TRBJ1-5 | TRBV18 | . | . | TGTGCCAGCTCACCCACGGTGACAGATCTATTCAATCAGCCCCAGCATTTT | CASSPTVTDLFNQPQHF
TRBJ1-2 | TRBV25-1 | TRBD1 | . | TGTGCCAGCGTTCAGACAGGGGGCGCGTCTGGCTACACCTTC | CASVQTGGASGYTF
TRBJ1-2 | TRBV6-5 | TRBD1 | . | TGTGCCAGCAGCCCGAGGGGGCGCAAAGGTGGCTACACCTTC | CASSPRGRKGGYTF
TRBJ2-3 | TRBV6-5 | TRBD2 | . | TGTGCCAGCAGTTATTCGGGCGGGGGAAAGGGCGATACGCAGTATTTT | CASSYSGGGKGDTQYF
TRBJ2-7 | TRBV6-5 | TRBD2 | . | TGTGCCAGCAGTTTTACTAGCGGGAGATACGAGCAGTACTTC | CASSFTSGRYEQYF
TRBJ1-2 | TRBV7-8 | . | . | TGTGCCAGCAGCTTAGCAGGGGATGGCTACACCTTC | CASSLAGDGYTF
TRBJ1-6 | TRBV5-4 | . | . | TGTGCCAGCAGCTCCCCGATGAGTGGTTCACCCCTCCACTTT | CASSSPMSGSPLHF
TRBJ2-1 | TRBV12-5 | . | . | TGTGCTAGTGTAGCCGGGACTTACAATGAGCAGTTCTTC | CASVAGTYNEQFF
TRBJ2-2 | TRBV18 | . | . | TGTGCCAGCTCTCCGGGACTGCACACCGGGGAGCTGTTTTTT | CASSPGLHTGELFF
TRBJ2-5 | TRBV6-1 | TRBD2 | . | TGTGCCAGCAACGGACTAGCCGAGACCCAGTACTTC | CASNGLAETQYF
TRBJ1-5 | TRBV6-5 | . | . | TGTGCCAGCAGTTACCAGTGGGGAGGGCACCATCAGCCCCAGCATTTT | CASSYQWGGHHQPQHF
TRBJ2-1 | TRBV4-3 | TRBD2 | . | TGCGCCAGCAGCCAAGAGCGGGCGGGGGAGCGGTTCTTC | CASSQERAGERFF
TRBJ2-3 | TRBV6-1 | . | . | TGTGCCAGCAGTGTCTACTCTATTAGCACAGATACGCAGTATTTT | CASSVYSISTDTQYF
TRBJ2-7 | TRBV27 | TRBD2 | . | TGTGCCAGCAGTTTATCGACTAGCGGGGGGTACGAGCAGTACTTC | CASSLSTSGGYEQYF
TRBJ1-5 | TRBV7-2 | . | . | TGTGCCAGCAGCTTTCCCTATCAGCCCCAGCATTTT | CASSFPYQPQHF
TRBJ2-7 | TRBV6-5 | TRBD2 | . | TGTGCCAGCAGTTACTCAGCGACTAGCGGGAATTACGAGCAGTACTTC | CASSYSATSGNYEQYF
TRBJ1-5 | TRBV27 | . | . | TGTGCCAGCAGTTTATTAGGGGAGCCCCAGCATTTT | CASSLLGEPQHF
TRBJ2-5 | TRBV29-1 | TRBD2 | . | TGCAGCGTTGAAATCCCCCACCGAGTAGCGGGCTACCAAGAGACCCAGTACTTC | CSVEIPHRVAGYQETQYF
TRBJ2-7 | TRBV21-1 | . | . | TGTGCCAGCAGCAAAGACCAGACTGCAAACAAAACGAACCACTACGAGCAGTACTTC | CASSKDQTANKTNHYEQYF
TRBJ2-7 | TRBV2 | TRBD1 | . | TGTGCCAGCATCCGGCGGACAGGGACCTACGAGCAGTACTTC | CASIRRTGTYEQYF
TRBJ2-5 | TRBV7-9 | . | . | TGTGCCAGCCGATCACGGGGTAACCAAGAGACCCAGTACTTC | CASRSRGNQETQYF
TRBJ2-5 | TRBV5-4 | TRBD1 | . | TGTGCCAGCAGCTTTACCGGGACAGGGATAAGAGAGACCCAGTACTTC | CASSFTGTGIRETQYF
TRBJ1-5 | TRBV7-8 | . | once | TGTGCCAGCAGCTTAAAAGGGAGTGGGTATAGCAATCAGCCCCAGCATTTT | CASSLKGSGYSNQPQHF
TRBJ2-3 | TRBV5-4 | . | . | TGTGCCATAAAGAGAAACCCTAGCAGAACTAGCACAGATACGCAGTATTTT | CAIKRNPSRTSTDTQYF
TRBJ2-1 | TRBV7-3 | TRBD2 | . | TGTGCCAGCAGCCTCGGACTACCGGGGGGAAATGAGCAGTTCTTC | CASSLGLPGGNEQFF
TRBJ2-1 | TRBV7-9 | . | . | TGTGCCAGCAGCTTAGCGGGTCGAGGTGAGCAGTTCTTC | CASSLAGRGEQFF
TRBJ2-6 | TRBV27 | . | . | TGTGCCAGCAGCCCCACGAGGGGGGCCAACGTCCTGACTTTC | CASSPTRGANVLTF
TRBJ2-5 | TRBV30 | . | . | TGTGCCTGGAGTGCATGGACAGCCGGAGAGACCCAGTACTTC | CAWSAWTAGETQYF